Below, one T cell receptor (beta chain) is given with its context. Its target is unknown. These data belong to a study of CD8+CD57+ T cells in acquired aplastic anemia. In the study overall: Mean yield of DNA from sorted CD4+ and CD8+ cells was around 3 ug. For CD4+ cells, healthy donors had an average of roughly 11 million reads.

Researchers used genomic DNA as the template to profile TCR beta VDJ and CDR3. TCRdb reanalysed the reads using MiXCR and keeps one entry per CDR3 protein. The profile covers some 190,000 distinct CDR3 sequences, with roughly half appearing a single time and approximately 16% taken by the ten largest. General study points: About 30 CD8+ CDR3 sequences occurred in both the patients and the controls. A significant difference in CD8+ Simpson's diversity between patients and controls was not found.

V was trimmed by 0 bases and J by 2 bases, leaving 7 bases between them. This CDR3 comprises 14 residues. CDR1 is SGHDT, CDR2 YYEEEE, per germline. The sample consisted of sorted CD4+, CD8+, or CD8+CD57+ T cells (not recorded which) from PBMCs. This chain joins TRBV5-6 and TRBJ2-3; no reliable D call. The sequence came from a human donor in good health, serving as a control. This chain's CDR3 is CASSLEWITDTQYF. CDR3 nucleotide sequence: TGTGCCAGCAGCTTGGAATGGATCACAGATACGCAGTATTTT.